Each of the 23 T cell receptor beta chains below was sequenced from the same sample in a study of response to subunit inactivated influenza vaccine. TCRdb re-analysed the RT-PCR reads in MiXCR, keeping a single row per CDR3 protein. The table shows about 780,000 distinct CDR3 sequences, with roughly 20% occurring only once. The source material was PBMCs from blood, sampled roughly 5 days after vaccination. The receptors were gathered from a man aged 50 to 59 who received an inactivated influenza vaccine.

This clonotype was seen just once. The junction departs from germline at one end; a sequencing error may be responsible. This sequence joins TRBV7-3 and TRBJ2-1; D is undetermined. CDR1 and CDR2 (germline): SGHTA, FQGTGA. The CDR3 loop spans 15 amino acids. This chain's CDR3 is CASSPYASSHNEQFF. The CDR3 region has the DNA TGTGCCAGCAGCCCCTACGCGAGCTCCCACAATGAGCAGTTCTTC. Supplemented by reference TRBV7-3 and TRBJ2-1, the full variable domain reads GAGVSQTPSNKVTEKGKYVELRCDPISGHTALYWYRQSLGQGPEFLIYFQGTGAADDSGLPNDRFFAVRPEGSVSTLKIQRTERGDSAVYLCASSPYASSHNEQFFGPGTRLTVL.

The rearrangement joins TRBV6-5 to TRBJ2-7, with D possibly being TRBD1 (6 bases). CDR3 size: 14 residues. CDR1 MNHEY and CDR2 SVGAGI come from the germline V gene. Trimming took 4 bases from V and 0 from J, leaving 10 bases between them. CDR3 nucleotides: TGTGCCAGCAGTTGGCAGGGGTACTCCTACGAGCAGTACTTC. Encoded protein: CASSWQGYSYEQYF.

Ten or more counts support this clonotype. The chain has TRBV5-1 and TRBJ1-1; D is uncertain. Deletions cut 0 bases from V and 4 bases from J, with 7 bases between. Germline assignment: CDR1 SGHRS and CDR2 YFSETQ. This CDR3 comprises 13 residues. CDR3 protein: CASSLGWGTEAFF. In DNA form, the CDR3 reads TGCGCCAGCAGCTTGGGTTGGGGCACTGAAGCTTTCTTT.

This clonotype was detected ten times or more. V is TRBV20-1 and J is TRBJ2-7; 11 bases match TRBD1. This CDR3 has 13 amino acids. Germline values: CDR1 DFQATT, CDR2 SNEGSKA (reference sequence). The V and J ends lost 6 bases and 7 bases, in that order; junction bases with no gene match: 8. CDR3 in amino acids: CSAAGQGASEQYF. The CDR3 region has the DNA TGCAGTGCGGCAGGACAGGGGGCGTCGGAGCAGTACTTC.

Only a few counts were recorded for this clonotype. The CDR3 DNA reads TGCGCCAGCAGCCACAGGGACAGGCCGTCTAATGAAAAACTGTTTTTT. Its translation: CASSHRDRPSNEKLFF. This sequence joins TRBV4-1 and TRBJ1-4, with 8 bases lining up with TRBD1. The V gene's germline CDR1 is MGHRA and CDR2 YSYEKL. Trimming cost V 3 bases and J 3 bases; bases outside gene matches: 6. This CDR3 contains 16 residues.

As DNA, the CDR3 is TGCGCCAGCAGCAAGGACAGGGGCCGGAACACCGGGGAGCTGTTTTTT. Its translation is CASSKDRGRNTGELFF. This rearrangement joins TRBV5-1 to TRBJ2-2; 9 nucleotides agree with TRBD1. The V segment lost 4 bases and the J segment 1 base; nucleotides outside the gene matches: 5. This CDR3 spans 16 amino acids. Germline CDR1 is SGHRS and CDR2 is YFSETQ. The whole variable domain, filled in from reference TRBV5-1 and TRBJ2-2, reads KAGVTQTPRYLIKTRGQQVTLSCSPISGHRSVSWYQQTPGQGLQFLFEYFSETQRNKGNFPGRFSGRQFSNSRSEMNVSTLELGDSALYLCASSKDRGRNTGELFFGEGSRLTVL.

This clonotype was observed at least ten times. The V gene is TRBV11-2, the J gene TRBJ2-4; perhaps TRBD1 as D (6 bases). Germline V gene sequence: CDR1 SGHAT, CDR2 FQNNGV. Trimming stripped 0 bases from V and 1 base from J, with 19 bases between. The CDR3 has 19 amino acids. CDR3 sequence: CASSLERDRILWAKNIQYF. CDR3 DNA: TGTGCCAGCAGCTTAGAACGTGACAGGATCTTATGGGCCAAAAACATTCAGTACTTC.

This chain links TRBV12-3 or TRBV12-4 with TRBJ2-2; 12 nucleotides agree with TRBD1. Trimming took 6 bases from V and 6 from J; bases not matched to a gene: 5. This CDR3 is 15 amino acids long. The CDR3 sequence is CASSLGQGAPGELFF. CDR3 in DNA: TGTGCCAGCAGCTTGGGACAGGGGGCGCCCGGGGAGCTGTTTTTT.

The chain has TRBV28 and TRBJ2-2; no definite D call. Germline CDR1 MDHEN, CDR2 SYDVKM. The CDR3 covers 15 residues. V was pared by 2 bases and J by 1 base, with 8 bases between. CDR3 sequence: CASSLLNQNTGELFF. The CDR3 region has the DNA TGTGCCAGCAGTTTACTGAACCAGAACACCGGGGAGCTGTTTTTT.

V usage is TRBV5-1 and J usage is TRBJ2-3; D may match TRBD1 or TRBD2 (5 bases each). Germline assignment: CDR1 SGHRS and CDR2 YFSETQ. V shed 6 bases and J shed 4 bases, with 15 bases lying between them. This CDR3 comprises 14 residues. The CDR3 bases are TGCGCCAGCACCGATGACGGGGCCCCAGATACGCAGTATTTT. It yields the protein CASTDDGAPDTQYF.

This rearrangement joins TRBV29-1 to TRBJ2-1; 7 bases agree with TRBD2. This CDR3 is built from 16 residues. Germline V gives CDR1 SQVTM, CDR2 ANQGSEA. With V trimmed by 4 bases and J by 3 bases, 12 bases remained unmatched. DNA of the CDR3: TGCAGCGTTGGTTTGAGGCTAGCGGTTAACTACAATGAGCAGTTCTTC. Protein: CSVGLRLAVNYNEQFF.

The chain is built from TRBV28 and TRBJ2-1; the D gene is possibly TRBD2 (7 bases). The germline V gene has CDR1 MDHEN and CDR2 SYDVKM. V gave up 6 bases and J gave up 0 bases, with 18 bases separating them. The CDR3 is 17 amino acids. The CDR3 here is CASRSPRGASSYNEQFF. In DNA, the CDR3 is TGTGCCAGCAGATCGCCACGGGGGGCCAGCTCCTACAATGAGCAGTTCTTC. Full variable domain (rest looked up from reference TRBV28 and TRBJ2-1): DVKVTQSSRYLVKRTGEKVFLECVQDMDHENMFWYRQDPGLGLRLIYFSYDVKMKEKGDIPEGYSVSREKKERFSLILESASTNQTSMYLCASRSPRGASSYNEQFFGPGTRLTVL.

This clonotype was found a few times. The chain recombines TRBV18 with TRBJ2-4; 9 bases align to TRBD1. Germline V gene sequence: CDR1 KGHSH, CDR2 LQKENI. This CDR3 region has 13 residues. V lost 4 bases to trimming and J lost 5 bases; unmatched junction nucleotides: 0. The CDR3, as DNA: TGTGCCAGCTCACGGACAGGGGAAAACATTCAGTACTTC. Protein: CASSRTGENIQYF. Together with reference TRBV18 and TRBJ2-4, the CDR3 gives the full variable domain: NAGVMQNPRHLVRRRGQEARLRCSPMKGHSHVYWYRQLPEEGLKFMVYLQKENIIDESGMPKERFSAEFPKEGPSILRIQQVVRGDSAAYFCASSRTGENIQYFGAGTRLSVL.

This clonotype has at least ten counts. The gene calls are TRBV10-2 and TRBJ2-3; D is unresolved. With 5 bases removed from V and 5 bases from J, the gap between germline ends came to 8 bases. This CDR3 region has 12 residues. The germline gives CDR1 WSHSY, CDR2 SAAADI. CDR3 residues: CASSNPRDTQYF. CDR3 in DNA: TGCGCCAGCAGTAACCCTAGAGATACGCAGTATTTT.

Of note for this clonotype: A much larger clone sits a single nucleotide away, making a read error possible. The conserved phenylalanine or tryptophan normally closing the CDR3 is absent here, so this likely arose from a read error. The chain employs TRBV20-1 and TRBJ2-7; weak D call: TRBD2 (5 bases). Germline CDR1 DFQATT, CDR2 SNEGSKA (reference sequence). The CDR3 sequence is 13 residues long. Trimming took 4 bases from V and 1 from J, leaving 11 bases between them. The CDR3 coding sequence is TGCAGTGCTATGACTATGAGGTCCTACGAGCAGTACTTA. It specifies CSAMTMRSYEQYL.

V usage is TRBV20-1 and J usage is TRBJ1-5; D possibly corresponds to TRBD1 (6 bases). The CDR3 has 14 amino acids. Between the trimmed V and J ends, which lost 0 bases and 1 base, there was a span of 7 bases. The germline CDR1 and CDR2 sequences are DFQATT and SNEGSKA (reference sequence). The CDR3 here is CSARDRGSNQPQHF. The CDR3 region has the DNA TGCAGTGCTAGAGACAGGGGAAGCAATCAGCCCCAGCATTTT.

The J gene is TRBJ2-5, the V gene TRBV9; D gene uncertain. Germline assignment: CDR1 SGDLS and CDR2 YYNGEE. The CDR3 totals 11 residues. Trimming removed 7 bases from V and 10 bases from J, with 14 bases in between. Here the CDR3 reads CASGNYGIQYF. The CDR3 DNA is TGTGCCAGCGGTAATTATGGGATCCAGTACTTC.

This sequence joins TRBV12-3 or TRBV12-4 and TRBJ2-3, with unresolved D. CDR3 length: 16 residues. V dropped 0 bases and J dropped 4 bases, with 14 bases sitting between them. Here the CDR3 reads CASSLALGSLADTQYF. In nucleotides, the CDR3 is TGTGCCAGCAGTTTAGCGCTTGGGTCATTGGCAGATACGCAGTATTTT.

The CDR3 region is CASEAAGRPQETQYF. CDR3 sequence (DNA): TGTGCCAGCGAAGCCGCTGGGCGGCCCCAAGAGACCCAGTACTTC. The genes are TRBV28 and TRBJ2-5, with D uncertain. Germline V CDR1 and CDR2: MDHEN, SYDVKM. V dropped 8 bases and J dropped 1 base, with 17 bases sitting between them. The CDR3 loop spans 15 amino acids.

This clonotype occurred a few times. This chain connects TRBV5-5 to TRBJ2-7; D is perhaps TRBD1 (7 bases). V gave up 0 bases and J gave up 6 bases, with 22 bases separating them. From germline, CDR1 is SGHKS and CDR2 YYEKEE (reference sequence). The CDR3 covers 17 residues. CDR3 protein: CASSLGVGGRGFGEQYF. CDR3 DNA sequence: TGTGCCAGCAGCTTGGGCGTGGGGGGCAGGGGGTTCGGCGAGCAGTACTTC.

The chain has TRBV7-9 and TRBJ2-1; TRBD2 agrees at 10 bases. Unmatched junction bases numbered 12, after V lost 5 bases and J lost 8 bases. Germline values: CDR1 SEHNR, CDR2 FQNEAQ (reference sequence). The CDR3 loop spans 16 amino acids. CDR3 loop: CASSPLVGLAIYEQFF. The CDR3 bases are TGTGCCAGCAGCCCTCTGGTGGGACTAGCGATCTATGAGCAGTTCTTC.

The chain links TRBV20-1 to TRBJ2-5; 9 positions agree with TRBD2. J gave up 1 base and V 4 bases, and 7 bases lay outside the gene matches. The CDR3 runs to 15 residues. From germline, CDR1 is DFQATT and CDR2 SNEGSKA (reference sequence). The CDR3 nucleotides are TGCAGTGCTATAGGAGGCGGGGGGGTCCAAGAGACCCAGTACTTC. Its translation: CSAIGGGGVQETQYF.

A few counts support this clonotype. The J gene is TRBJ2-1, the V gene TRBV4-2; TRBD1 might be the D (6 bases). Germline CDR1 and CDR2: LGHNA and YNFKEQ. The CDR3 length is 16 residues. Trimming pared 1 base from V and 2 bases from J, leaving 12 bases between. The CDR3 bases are TGTGCCAGCAGCCAAGGGGGCAGGGGCGCCTACAATGAGCAGTTCTTC. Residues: CASSQGGRGAYNEQFF.